This TCR beta chain was profiled in a study of human T cells and chemical hapten exposure. The time point: patch test 2, 6 weeks after DPC sensitization. As to treatment: therapeutic diphenylcyclopropenone sensitization with weekly scalp DPC. Suited to DPC and affected by alopecia, the donors ranged from 18 to 70 years old. Unfractionated whole blood served as the source for total RNA extraction. Study processing details: From about 22,000 to 700,000 TCRs were found per sample, with a median of roughly 89,000. TCRdb re-analysed the RACE reads in MiXCR, keeping a single row per CDR3 protein. The V and J calls reflect TCRdb's pipeline rather than the authors' work. The data contain more than 85,000 distinct CDR3 sequences, roughly a tenth of them singletons. The CDR3 is made up of 12 amino acids. V lost 8 bases to trimming and J lost 4 bases, with 10 bases between them. This clonotype was seen ten or more times.

The chain couples TRBV12-3 or TRBV12-4 to TRBJ2-3, with D hard to call. The sample consisted of whole blood, taken in connection with sensitization to the hapten diphenylcyclopropenone (DPC). The clonotype originates from a woman aged 40 to 49 with alopecia areata. Some clones in this sample may be carry-over from other donors' samples. The CDR3, as DNA: TGTGCCAGCTCTAGAAGTGCAGATACGCAGTATTTT. Its translation is CASSRSADTQYF.